The rows below give T cell receptor beta chains drawn from one sample of a study of identical twins. In TCRdb, the 5' RACE reads were re-called with MiXCR into one record per CDR3 protein. The sample yields roughly 720,000 distinct CDR3 sequences, 15% to 20% seen once. Separately, the same data were catalogued under a study of T cells expressing NK-cell markers.

What was sequenced was PBMCs. The receptor source for this set is a woman under 30 in good health. The CDR3 runs from the conserved cysteine through the conserved F or W. A D gene is named only where the DNA matches it firmly. Size values are once, few and many counts, or a class for expanded clones, and some rows have none.

V gene: TRBV6-1
clone size: few
D gene: -
J gene: TRBJ2-7
CDR3 protein: CASSAGVRGEQYF
CDR3 DNA: TGTGCCAGCAGTGCAGGGGTGAGGGGCGAGCAGTACTTC

V gene: TRBV27
clone size: -
D gene: -
J gene: TRBJ2-3
CDR3 protein: CASSFKRTGTDTQYF
CDR3 DNA: TGTGCCAGCAGTTTCAAGCGGACGGGCACAGATACGCAGTATTTT

V gene: TRBV12-3/TRBV12-4
clone size: -
D gene: -
J gene: TRBJ2-7
CDR3 protein: CASSTVLSWDEQYF
CDR3 DNA: TGTGCCAGCAGCACGGTCCTCTCGTGGGACGAGCAGTACTTC

V gene: TRBV6-1
clone size: few
D gene: TRBD1
J gene: TRBJ1-6
CDR3 protein: CASRMGGLVGTGGDSPLHF
CDR3 DNA: TGTGCCAGCAGAATGGGAGGTTTAGTGGGAACAGGGGGTGATTCACCCCTCCACTTT

V gene: TRBV20-1
clone size: -
D gene: -
J gene: TRBJ1-2
CDR3 protein: CSARAPTHTF
CDR3 DNA: TGCAGTGCTAGAGCTCCGACCCACACCTTC

V gene: TRBV30
clone size: -
D gene: -
J gene: TRBJ2-1
CDR3 protein: CAWSGADYNEQFF
CDR3 DNA: TGTGCCTGGAGCGGGGCAGACTACAATGAGCAGTTCTTC

V gene: TRBV10-3
clone size: many
D gene: -
J gene: TRBJ1-1
CDR3 protein: CAISRADSDTEAFF
CDR3 DNA: TGTGCCATCAGCCGGGCAGACTCAGACACTGAAGCTTTCTTT

V gene: TRBV29-1
clone size: -
D gene: TRBD2
J gene: TRBJ2-5
CDR3 protein: CSHSKRTSGEETQYF
CDR3 DNA: TGCAGCCACTCGAAGAGGACTAGCGGGGAAGAGACCCAGTACTTC

V gene: TRBV20-1
clone size: few
D gene: TRBD2
J gene: TRBJ2-3
CDR3 protein: CSARGTSGTALDTQYF
CDR3 DNA: TGCAGTGCTAGGGGGACTAGCGGGACCGCGCTAGATACGCAGTATTTT

V gene: TRBV6-1
clone size: many
D gene: -
J gene: TRBJ2-3
CDR3 protein: CASRKGDPGVDTQYF
CDR3 DNA: TGTGCCAGCAGGAAGGGGGATCCAGGGGTAGATACGCAGTATTTT

V gene: TRBV6-1
clone size: many
D gene: -
J gene: TRBJ1-4
CDR3 protein: CASTSTDDNEKLFF
CDR3 DNA: TGTGCCAGCACCTCGACGGACGATAATGAAAAACTGTTTTTT

V gene: TRBV6-1
clone size: -
D gene: -
J gene: TRBJ1-6
CDR3 protein: CASSRPAGREGNNSPLHF
CDR3 DNA: TGTGCCAGCAGCCGTCCCGCAGGAAGGGAGGGAAATAATTCACCCCTCCACTTT

V gene: TRBV12-3/TRBV12-4
clone size: few
D gene: -
J gene: TRBJ2-7
CDR3 protein: CASRGGAPSYEQYF
CDR3 DNA: TGTGCCAGCAGGGGGGGGGCTCCCTCCTACGAGCAGTACTTC

V gene: TRBV12-3/TRBV12-4
clone size: once
D gene: -
J gene: TRBJ2-7
CDR3 protein: CASSRDSLLGEQYF
CDR3 DNA: TGTGCCAGCAGCCGGGACTCCCTCCTGGGCGAGCAGTACTTC

V gene: TRBV20-1
clone size: -
D gene: TRBD2
J gene: TRBJ2-1
CDR3 protein: CSARSPGLAYNEQFF
CDR3 DNA: TGCAGTGCTAGATCCCCGGGACTAGCTTACAATGAGCAGTTCTTC

V gene: TRBV12-3/TRBV12-4
clone size: -
D gene: TRBD2
J gene: TRBJ2-5
CDR3 protein: CASSLWLAGAGTQYF
CDR3 DNA: TGTGCCAGCAGTTTGTGGCTAGCGGGGGCGGGAACCCAGTACTTC

V gene: TRBV5-1
clone size: -
D gene: -
J gene: TRBJ2-5
CDR3 protein: CASSLGQGGGLGETQYF
CDR3 DNA: TGCGCCAGCAGCTTGGGACAGGGAGGGGGCCTCGGCGAGACCCAGTACTTC

V gene: TRBV7-6
clone size: -
D gene: TRBD2
J gene: TRBJ2-1
CDR3 protein: CASSARDSGLDNEQFF
CDR3 DNA: TGTGCCAGCAGCGCCCGAGATAGCGGGTTAGACAATGAGCAGTTCTTC

V gene: TRBV5-1
clone size: -
D gene: -
J gene: TRBJ2-2
CDR3 protein: CASSPPGLTNTGELFF
CDR3 DNA: TGCGCCAGCAGCCCCCCCGGCCTAACGAACACCGGGGAGCTGTTTTTT

V gene: TRBV7-9
clone size: -
D gene: -
J gene: TRBJ1-3
CDR3 protein: CASSRAGEPGNTIYF
CDR3 DNA: TGTGCCAGCAGCCGGGCAGGGGAACCTGGAAACACCATATATTTT

V gene: TRBV20-1
clone size: -
D gene: -
J gene: TRBJ2-7
CDR3 protein: CSASDHSYEQYF
CDR3 DNA: TGCAGTGCTAGTGATCATTCCTACGAGCAGTACTTC

V gene: TRBV18
clone size: -
D gene: TRBD1
J gene: TRBJ2-5
CDR3 protein: CASSPGTGGEETQYF
CDR3 DNA: TGTGCCAGCTCCCCAGGGACAGGGGGCGAAGAGACCCAGTACTTC

V gene: TRBV5-1
clone size: -
D gene: -
J gene: TRBJ2-1
CDR3 protein: CASSQPDGNYNEQFF
CDR3 DNA: TGCGCCAGCAGCCAACCCGACGGGAACTACAATGAGCAGTTCTTC

V gene: TRBV5-1
clone size: few
D gene: TRBD1
J gene: TRBJ2-1
CDR3 protein: CASSSTGGSNEQFF
CDR3 DNA: TGCGCCAGCAGCTCGACAGGGGGCTCGAATGAGCAGTTCTTC